Following are 16 T cell receptor beta chains from one sample sequenced in a study of blood T cell repertoires in COVID-19. Profiling relied on immunoSEQ multiplex PCR, and the TCRdb table lists in-frame clones only, not all of them. The sample consists of 100,000 to 150,000 clones, 80% to 85% of them appearing once. The sample taken for sequencing was peripheral blood. The receptors stem from a woman between 45 and 65 years old with acute or convalescent COVID-19.

The V call is TRBV7-9, the J call TRBJ1-4, with D perhaps matching TRBD1 (5 bases). Germline CDR1 is SEHNR and CDR2 is FQNEAQ (reference sequence). The CDR3 contains 13 residues. Trimming removed 1 base from V and 10 bases from J, with 10 bases in between. CDR3 nucleotides: TGTGCCAGCAGCTTAGACAGGTCAGGAAAACTGTTTTTT. It is translated as CASSLDRSGKLFF.

The chain joins TRBV7-2 to TRBJ2-7; D might be TRBD2 (5 bases). Trimming removed 5 bases from V and 2 bases from J, with 19 bases in between. The CDR3 has 16 residues. From germline, CDR1 is SGHTA and CDR2 FQGNSA. The CDR3 DNA reads TGTGCCAGCAGCCTGCGGCGCGGGTGGCCCCCCTACGAGCAGTACTTC. Translating it yields CASSLRRGWPPYEQYF. Filled out from reference TRBV7-2 and TRBJ2-7, the complete variable domain reads GAGVSQSPSNKVTEKGKDVELRCDPISGHTALYWYRQSLGQGLEFLIYFQGNSAPDKSGLPSDRFSAERTGGSVSTLTIQRTQQEDSAVYLCASSLRRGWPPYEQYFGPGTRLTVT.

In the case of this clone: A read error may account for a junction end that differs from germline. The rearrangement joins TRBV5-1 to TRBJ1-6, with D possibly being TRBD1 (6 bases). This CDR3 comprises 14 residues. CDR1 and CDR2 from the germline V gene are SGHRS and YFSETQ. This chain's CDR3 is CAGSLQGANSPLHF. CDR3 sequence (DNA): TGCGCCGGCAGCTTACAGGGTGCTAATTCACCCCTCCACTTT.

V gene TRBV9 combines with J gene TRBJ2-2; the D is unclear. CDR1 and CDR2 from the germline V gene are SGDLS and YYNGEE. This CDR3 region has 16 residues. Deletions cut 3 bases from V and 0 bases from J, with 12 bases between. The CDR3 here is CASSAYSTTNTGELFF. The CDR3 nucleotides are TGTGCCAGCAGCGCCTACTCGACAACGAACACCGGGGAGCTGTTTTTT.

This chain connects TRBV5-5 to TRBJ2-1; TRBD2 matches 13 bases. This CDR3 comprises 17 residues. With V trimmed by 4 bases and J by 9 bases, 13 bases remained unmatched. Germline CDR1 reads SGHKS; CDR2 reads YYEKEE (reference sequence). The CDR3 spells CASSTGGLAGVGTEQFF. The CDR3 DNA follows: TGTGCCAGCAGCACCGGAGGACTAGCGGGAGTGGGAACTGAGCAGTTCTTC.

This clone appeared once. The J gene is TRBJ1-1, the V gene TRBV25-1; D ambiguous. Germline assignment: CDR1 MGHDK and CDR2 SYGVNS. V lost 4 bases to trimming and J lost 0 bases, with 6 bases between them. The CDR3 has 13 residues. CDR3 in DNA: TGTGCCAGCAGTGCGAGGGTGAACACTGAAGCTTTCTTT. It encodes CASSARVNTEAFF.

The rearrangement uses TRBV3-1 (or the pseudogene TRBV3-2) and TRBJ1-2; a possible D gene is TRBD1 (5 bases). V was clipped by 1 base and J by 0 bases, with 12 bases between them. Per germline, CDR1 LGHDT and CDR2 YNNKEL (reference sequence). The CDR3 length is 16 residues. The CDR3 DNA is TGTGCCAGCAGCCAAGTGAGACAGCCAACTAACTATGGCTACACCTTC. Protein: CASSQVRQPTNYGYTF.

This clone was picked up a small number of times. The J gene is TRBJ2-7, the V gene TRBV27; 7 positions agree with TRBD1. The CDR3 extends over 18 amino acids. Per the germline V gene, CDR1 is MNHEY and CDR2 is SMNVEV (reference sequence). After removal of 3 bases from V and 1 base from J, the junction contained 15 bases not matched to a gene. CDR3 amino acids: CASSFRGTAERVSYEQYF. The CDR3 region has the DNA TGTGCCAGCAGTTTCCGTGGGACAGCCGAGAGGGTATCCTACGAGCAGTACTTC.

This rearrangement joins TRBV27 to TRBJ1-4; TRBD1 agrees at 7 bases. The CDR3 length is 15 residues. CDR1 is MNHEY, CDR2 SMNVEV, per germline (reference sequence). Trimming cost V 4 bases and J 8 bases; bases outside gene matches: 10. The CDR3 nucleotides read TGTGCCAGCAGTTCGAAGGACAGGCGGTGGGAAAAACTGTTTTTT. Amino acids: CASSSKDRRWEKLFF. The complete variable domain, with remaining parts taken from reference TRBV27 and TRBJ1-4, reads EAQVTQNPRYLITVTGKKLTVTCSQNMNHEYMSWYRQDPGLGLRQIYYSMNVEVTDKGDVPEGYKVSRKEKRNFPLILESPSPNQTSLYFCASSSKDRRWEKLFFGSGTQLSVL.

The chain couples TRBV20-1 to TRBJ2-1, with TRBD2 identical over 8 bases. The CDR3 length is 11 residues. CDR1 is DFQATT, CDR2 SNEGSKA, per germline (reference sequence). DNA for the CDR3: TGCCGGGGGGGCAATCACAATGAGCAGTTCTTC. Translating it yields CRGGNHNEQFF.

The chain couples TRBV11-1 to TRBJ2-2; TRBD2 agrees at 7 bases. The ends lost 7 bases at V and 0 bases at J; junction bases unmatched: 8. Germline V gene lookup returns CDR1 SGHAT and CDR2 FQDESV (reference sequence). This CDR3 is built from 16 residues. The CDR3 sequence is CASTLRLAANTGELFF. CDR3 coding DNA: TGTGCCAGCACCCTTCGTCTAGCGGCGAACACCGGGGAGCTGTTTTTT. Filled out from reference TRBV11-1 and TRBJ2-2, the complete variable domain reads EAEVAQSPRYKITEKSQAVAFWCDPISGHATLYWYRQILGQGPELLVQFQDESVVDDSQLPKDRFSAERLKGVDSTLKIQPAELGDSAMYLCASTLRLAANTGELFFGEGSRLTVL.

The chain has TRBV4-1 and TRBJ1-2, with D tentatively TRBD1 (6 bases). The CDR3 is 15 amino acids. The V gene lost 4 bases and the J gene lost 4 bases, with 16 bases spanning the gap. Germline lookup yields CDR1 MGHRA and CDR2 YSYEKL. Here the CDR3 reads CASSLEGGGGYGYTF. Here the CDR3 DNA reads TGCGCCAGCAGCCTAGAGGGGGGAGGGGGCTATGGCTACACCTTC.

The genes are TRBV11-2 and TRBJ1-6; TRBD1 aligns across 7 bases. This CDR3 has 15 residues. V lost 5 bases to trimming and J lost 7 bases; unmatched junction nucleotides: 8. CDR1 and CDR2 (germline): SGHAT, FQNNGV. The CDR3 DNA follows: TGTGCCAGCAGCCACGAGCCGGGACAGAATTCACCCCTCCACTTT. It specifies CASSHEPGQNSPLHF.

This chain links TRBV6-2 or TRBV6-3 with TRBJ1-3, with TRBD1 matching over 8 bases. The CDR3 is 15 amino acids. CDR1 and CDR2 from the germline V gene are MNHEY and SVGEGT. The V and J ends lost 2 bases and 0 bases, in that order; junction bases with no gene match: 0. CDR3 sequence: CASSYDRGSGNTIYF. The DNA for the CDR3 is TGTGCCAGCAGTTACGACAGGGGCTCTGGAAACACCATATATTTT.

The chain uses TRBV5-6 and TRBJ1-6; TRBD1 might be the D (6 bases). Germline V CDR1 and CDR2: SGHDT, YYEEEE. This CDR3 has 14 amino acids. V lost 6 bases and J 9 bases, leaving 16 bases between the germline ends. CDR3 residues: CASNTGTGPSPLHF. The CDR3 DNA follows: TGTGCCAGCAATACAGGGACGGGACCTTCACCCCTCCACTTT.

This clone was observed a few times. The V and J genes are TRBV3-1 (or the pseudogene TRBV3-2) and TRBJ1-3, with D perhaps matching TRBD1 (6 bases). V was clipped by 3 bases and J by 4 bases, with 10 bases between them. This CDR3 contains 14 residues. The germline V gene encodes CDR1 LGHDT and CDR2 YNNKEL (reference sequence). The CDR3 loop reads CASSQNRDGNTIYF. The CDR3 region has the DNA TGTGCCAGCAGCCAGAACAGGGACGGAAACACCATATATTTT.